These T cell receptor beta chains were read from a single sample in a study of cytomegalovirus exposure and HLA in healthy donors. Repertoires were generated with immunoSEQ multiplex PCR, while TCRdb's copy carries only in-frame clones and drops some. The sample includes 150,000 to 200,000 clones, 80% of them seen just once. Specimen: PBMCs. The receptors derive from a male donor in good health and CMV-seropositive. CDR3s include the opening cysteine and the closing phenylalanine or tryptophan. Each record gives: V gene, CDR3 protein.

TRBV19	CASSIFSGGADTGELFF
TRBV28	CASISTAGELFF
TRBV28	CASQTGGYGYTF
TRBV7-6	CASVRVMNTEAFF
TRBV5-1	CASSSTGDATEAFF
TRBV12-5	CASGSGQGNSGANVLTF
TRBV29-1	CSVAGQGSNYGYTF
TRBV27	CASSPQGAGEQYF
TRBV5-1	CASSSVLSAGANNEQFF
TRBV19	CASSPRAAEDPYEQYF
TRBV6-7	CASRPGLAGVGTQYF
TRBV5-1	CASSFRIAGAAEQFF
TRBV6-1	CASTSGIQQYF
TRBV6-5	CASSLDSAKNIQYF
TRBV29-1	CSVGTGFYEQYF
TRBV28	CASQTSGVWTDTQYF
TRBV18	CASSPATGSEKLFF
TRBV5-4	CASSTSGSHEQYF
TRBV6-1	CASRSGVEAFF
TRBV6-6	CASSHGLAGVKEQYF
TRBV11-2	CASRTGERAFF
TRBV9	CASSVGQGTNYGYTF
TRBV7-9	CASSSGADTQYF
TRBV9	CASRPGLAGTGANVLTF
TRBV19	CASSIGLAYEQYF
TRBV27	CASSWDNYNEQFF
TRBV29-1	CSVERTDRGYYEQYF
TRBV15	CATSTGQGENGYTF
TRBV11-3	CASSFTSSGANVLTF
TRBV11-2	CASSLGRGQETQYF
TRBV2	CASSSTSGRGLYEQYF
TRBV5-1	CASSLSPGGIDEQFF